The T cell receptor beta chain described here comes from a study of radiotherapy plus CTLA-4 blockade in lung cancer. Findings and limits, study-wide: After radiotherapy and ipilimumab, tumor-derived clones expanded in peripheral blood. In blood, early T cell clone dynamics reportedly predicted response best, together with interferon-beta.

Details on this clone: Its cognate antigen is unknown.

Libraries were prepared by immunoSEQ multiplex PCR; TCRdb keeps only in-frame clonotypes and omits some of them. The data hold 25,000 to 35,000 clones, with roughly 77% observed a single time. Germline lookup yields CDR1 SGHRS and CDR2 YFSETQ. V was pared by 7 bases and J by 0 bases, with 9 bases of the junction left unmatched. The CDR3 is made up of 15 amino acids. The material was peripheral blood, obtained from a patient treated with radiotherapy plus ipilimumab. This TCR derives from a human donor with non-small cell lung cancer that progressed on radiotherapy plus ipilimumab. The chain has TRBV5-1 and TRBJ1-1, with 7 bases lining up with TRBD1. In DNA form, the CDR3 reads TGCGCCAGCGGCGCGGGGACAGCTATGAACACTGAAGCTTTCTTT. Its protein is CASGAGTAMNTEAFF.